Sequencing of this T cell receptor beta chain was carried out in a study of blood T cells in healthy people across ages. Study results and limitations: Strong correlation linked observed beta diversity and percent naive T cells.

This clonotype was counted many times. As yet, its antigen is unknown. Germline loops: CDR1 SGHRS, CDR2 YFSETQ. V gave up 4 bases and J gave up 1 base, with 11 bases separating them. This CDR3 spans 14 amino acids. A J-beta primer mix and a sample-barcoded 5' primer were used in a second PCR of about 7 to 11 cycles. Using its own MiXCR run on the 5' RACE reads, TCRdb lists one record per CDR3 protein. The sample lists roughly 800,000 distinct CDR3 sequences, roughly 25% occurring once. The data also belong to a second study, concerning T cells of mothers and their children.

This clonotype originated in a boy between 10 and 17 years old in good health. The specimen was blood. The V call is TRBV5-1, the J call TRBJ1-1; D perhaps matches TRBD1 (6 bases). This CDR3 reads CASSLGQRNTEAFF. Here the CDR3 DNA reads TGCGCCAGCAGCCTCGGACAGAGGAACACTGAAGCTTTCTTT.